This T cell receptor beta chain originates from a study of blood T cell repertoires in COVID-19. Germline loops: CDR1 MDHEN, CDR2 SYDVKM. The CDR3 contains 16 residues. V shed 4 bases and J shed 7 bases, with 19 bases lying between them. The repertoire was sequenced with immunoSEQ multiplex PCR; TCRdb's copy has only in-frame clones and lacks some. The sample yields approximately 230,000 clones, 70% to 90% seen once. This TCR came from a woman aged 25 to 45 with COVID-19, enrolled during active disease. The sample consisted of peripheral blood. The chain carries TRBV28 and TRBJ2-2, with a tentative D call TRBD2 (7 bases). CDR3 residues: CASSSPRGGFSGELFF. The CDR3 DNA sequence: TGTGCCAGCAGTTCACCGAGGGGGGGATTTAGCGGGGAGCTGTTTTTT.